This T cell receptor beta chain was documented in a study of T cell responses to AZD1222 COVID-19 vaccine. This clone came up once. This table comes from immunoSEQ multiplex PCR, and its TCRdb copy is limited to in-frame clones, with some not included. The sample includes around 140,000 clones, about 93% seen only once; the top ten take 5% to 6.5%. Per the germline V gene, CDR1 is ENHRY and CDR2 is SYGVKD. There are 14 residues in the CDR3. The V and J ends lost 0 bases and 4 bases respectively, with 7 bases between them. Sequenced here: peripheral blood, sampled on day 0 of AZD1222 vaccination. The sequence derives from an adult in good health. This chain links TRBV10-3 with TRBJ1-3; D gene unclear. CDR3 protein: CAISESTGGNTIYF. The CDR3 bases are TGTGCCATCAGTGAGTCGACGGGGGGAAACACCATATATTTT.